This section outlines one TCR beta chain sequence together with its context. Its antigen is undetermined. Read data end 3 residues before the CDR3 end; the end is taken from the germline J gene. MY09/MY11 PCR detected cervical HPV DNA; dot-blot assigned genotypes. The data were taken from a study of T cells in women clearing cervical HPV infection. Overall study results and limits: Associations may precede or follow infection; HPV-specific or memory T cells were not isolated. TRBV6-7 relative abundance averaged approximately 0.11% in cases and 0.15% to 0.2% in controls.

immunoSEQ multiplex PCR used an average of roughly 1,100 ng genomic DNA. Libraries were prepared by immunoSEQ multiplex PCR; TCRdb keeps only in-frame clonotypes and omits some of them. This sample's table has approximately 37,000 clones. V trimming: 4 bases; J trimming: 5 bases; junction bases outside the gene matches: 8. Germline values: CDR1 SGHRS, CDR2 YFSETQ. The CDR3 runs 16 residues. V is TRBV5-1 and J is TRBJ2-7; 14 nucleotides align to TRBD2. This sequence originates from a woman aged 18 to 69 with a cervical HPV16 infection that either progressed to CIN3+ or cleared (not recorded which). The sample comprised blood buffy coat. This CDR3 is CASSPGLAGGAHEQYF. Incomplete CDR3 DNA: TGCGCCAGCAGCCCCGGACTAGCGGGAGGCGCCCACGAG.